These 28 T cell receptor beta chains came from one sample sequenced in a study of vaccination and CD4 T cells after COVID-19. This sample's treatment: approximately nine-day PBMC culture with coronavirus spike peptide pools or control peptides (ViraFEST assay). Pre-COVID-19 pandemic sampling (2011-2018) yielded the unexposed donor's CD4+ T cells. Antigens of these TCRs are unknown. Once obtained from cultured CD4+ T cells, the DNA was sequenced using the Oncomine TCR Beta short-read assay. TCRdb independently ran MiXCR on the PCR reads; one entry per CDR3 protein. The sample has about 8,000 distinct CDR3 sequences, over 30% seen once. The sequenced material came from CD4+ T cells from blood, cultured in vitro. The receptors were sampled from a human donor in good health.

This clonotype appeared a single time. At one boundary the junction diverges from the germline segment, which might be a read error. The rearrangement links TRBV6-1 to TRBJ2-2; tentative D call: TRBD2 (5 bases). Germline V gene sequence: CDR1 MNHNS, CDR2 SASEGT. The CDR3 is 16 residues long. The CDR3 nucleotides read TGTGCCAGCAGTACCAGGACGGAGGAGATTGCCGGGGAGCCGTTTTTT. Amino acids: CASSTRTEEIAGEPFF.

This chain uses TRBV15 with TRBJ2-5, with D uncertain. Germline CDR1 and CDR2: LNHNV and YYDKDF (reference sequence). Deletions cut 0 bases from V and 5 bases from J, with 4 bases between. The CDR3 runs to 12 residues. The CDR3 loop reads CATSRDIETQYF. The CDR3 bases are TGTGCCACCAGCAGAGATATTGAGACCCAGTACTTC. Complete variable domain (other parts from reference TRBV15 and TRBJ2-5): DAMVIQNPRYQVTQFGKPVTLSCSQTLNHNVMYWYQQKSSQAPKLLFHYYDKDFNNEADTPDNFQSRRPNTSFCFLDIRSPGLGDTAMYLCATSRDIETQYFGPGTRLLVL.

This clonotype came up once. This chain joins TRBV19 and TRBJ2-2; D is uncertain. V was shortened by 3 bases and J by 5 bases, with 16 bases between the two germline ends. This CDR3 spans 16 amino acids. The germline CDR1 and CDR2 sequences are LNHDA and SQIVND (reference sequence). CDR3 in DNA: TGTGCCAGTAGTATTCTCGGGCCCCAACCTACCGGGGAGCTGTTTTTT. Residues: CASSILGPQPTGELFF.

The rearrangement joins TRBV11-1 to TRBJ1-6; D not certain. The CDR3 consists of 16 residues. Per the germline V gene, CDR1 is SGHAT and CDR2 is FQDESV (reference sequence). The V end was cut by 4 bases, the J end by 5 bases, with 15 bases between. The CDR3 loop is CASSWEDPRNNSPLHF. The CDR3 DNA follows: TGTGCCAGCAGCTGGGAGGACCCGAGAAATAATTCACCCCTCCACTTT.

The chain carries TRBV20-1 and TRBJ1-1; maybe TRBD1 (6 bases). The CDR3 has 14 amino acids. Germline V gives CDR1 DFQATT, CDR2 SNEGSKA (reference sequence). Trimming shortened V by 3 bases and J by 4 bases, and 15 bases separated the two germline ends. The CDR3 coding sequence is TGCAGTGCTAGCAAGGGACACACGAGCACTGAAGCTTTCTTT. It translates to CSASKGHTSTEAFF.

This chain joins TRBV6-1 and TRBJ1-1; D gene unclear. V was pared by 2 bases and J by 9 bases, with 10 bases between. CDR1 is MNHNS, CDR2 SASEGT, per germline. This CDR3 is built from 12 residues. The CDR3 DNA is TGTGCCAGCAGTGAATGGACGGATAAAGCTTTCTTT. It specifies CASSEWTDKAFF.

The chain links TRBV6-1 to TRBJ1-1; D remains ambiguous. The CDR3 length is 13 residues. The ends were cut back, 7 bases at V and 2 bases at J, with 11 bases in the middle. CDR1 and CDR2 (germline): MNHNS, SASEGT. CDR3 amino acids: CASTSDGNTEAFF. In DNA, the CDR3 is TGTGCCAGCACCTCCGACGGTAACACTGAAGCTTTCTTT.

V usage is TRBV7-9 and J usage is TRBJ1-2; D gene uncertain. Trimming left V 3 bases short and J 4 bases short, with 6 bases between. Per the germline V gene, CDR1 is SEHNR and CDR2 is FQNEAQ (reference sequence). This CDR3 comprises 12 residues. The CDR3 DNA reads as TGTGCCAGCAGCTTCAATACCTATGGCTACACCTTC. This encodes CASSFNTYGYTF.

This clonotype appeared a few times. J is TRBJ2-3 and V is TRBV7-8; no clear D gene. This CDR3 spans 13 amino acids. Per the germline V gene, CDR1 is SGHVS and CDR2 is FQNEAQ. V shed 2 bases and J shed 4 bases, with 7 bases lying between them. The CDR3, as DNA: TGTGCCAGCAGCTTACTTAGACCAGATACGCAGTATTTT. This translates into CASSLLRPDTQYF.

This chain links TRBV12-3 or TRBV12-4 with TRBJ1-5; TRBD1 might be the D (6 bases). V gave up 4 bases and J gave up 8 bases, with 15 bases separating them. The CDR3 consists of 14 residues. The CDR3 here is CASSSQQGAKPQHF. Written as DNA, the CDR3 is TGTGCCAGCAGTTCCCAACAGGGTGCTAAGCCCCAGCATTTT.

The rearrangement links TRBV5-8 to TRBJ1-1; D call uncertain. This CDR3 has 14 residues. The V end was cut by 0 bases, the J end by 3 bases, with 9 bases between. The germline V gene has CDR1 SGHTS and CDR2 YDEGEE. CDR3: CASSLDGKYTEAFF. CDR3 sequence (DNA): TGTGCCAGCAGCTTGGACGGAAAGTACACTGAAGCTTTCTTT.

This clonotype turned up a few times. This chain uses TRBV6-2 or TRBV6-3 with TRBJ1-1; possibly TRBD1 for D (5 bases). This CDR3 has 12 amino acids. The germline gives CDR1 MNHEY, CDR2 SVGEGT. V lost 6 bases to trimming and J lost 3 bases, with 8 bases between them. In DNA, the CDR3 is TGTGCCAGCAGCGCAGGGCACACTGAAGCTTTCTTT. Its translation is CASSAGHTEAFF.

The sample holds a few counts of this clonotype. The J gene is TRBJ2-5, the V gene TRBV7-6; no reliable D call. Germline loops: CDR1 SGHVS, CDR2 FNYEAQ. The V end was cut by 1 base, the J end by 5 bases, with 5 bases between. The CDR3 runs 12 residues. The CDR3 here is CASSLVRETQYF. The CDR3 nucleotides are TGTGCCAGCAGCTTAGTTCGGGAGACCCAGTACTTC.

This clonotype was counted a few times. The rearrangement uses TRBV12-3 or TRBV12-4 and TRBJ1-2; TRBD1 aligns across 8 bases. The CDR3 has 14 residues. Trimming at V came to 3 bases and at J to 4 bases, leaving 4 bases not matched to a gene. CDR3 nucleotide sequence: TGTGCCAGCAGTTTGACAGGGGAGGCCTATGGCTACACCTTC. This sequence encodes CASSLTGEAYGYTF.

This clonotype was picked up a small number of times. V and J are TRBV10-2 and TRBJ1-2; 8 bases map to TRBD1. The CDR3 has 12 residues. The V gene's germline CDR1 is WSHSY and CDR2 SAAADI. The ends lost 9 bases at V and 8 bases at J; junction bases unmatched: 8. CDR3 amino acids: CASSPGGQGYTF. In DNA form, the CDR3 reads TGCGCCAGTAGCCCAGGGGGCCAAGGCTACACCTTC.

The chain is built from TRBV7-2 and TRBJ2-2, with TRBD2 as a possible D gene (7 bases). The V end was cut by 4 bases, the J end by 2 bases, with 14 bases between. The CDR3 length is 16 residues. Germline loops: CDR1 SGHTA, CDR2 FQGNSA. The CDR3 sequence: CASSSVGGGNTGELFF. The CDR3 DNA sequence: TGTGCCAGCAGCTCCGTGGGGGGGGGCAACACCGGGGAGCTGTTTTTT.

This clonotype has just a few counts. The CDR3 region has the DNA TGTGCCAGCAGCTTACAGGGAAATCAGCCCCAGCATTTT. This translates into CASSLQGNQPQHF. The chain couples TRBV7-2 to TRBJ1-5; perhaps TRBD1 as D (5 bases). This CDR3 is built from 13 residues. Trimming took 2 bases from V and 4 from J, leaving 6 bases between them. Germline values: CDR1 SGHTA, CDR2 FQGNSA.

This rearrangement joins TRBV19 to TRBJ2-2; D is perhaps TRBD2 (7 bases). There are 15 residues in the CDR3. V gave up 9 bases and J gave up 5 bases, with 19 bases separating them. Germline-derived CDR1 and CDR2 are LNHDA and SQIVND (reference sequence). CDR3 nucleotides: TGTGCCAGCAAAAACGCGGGGGCGGGTACCGGGGAGCTGTTTTTT. Translating it yields CASKNAGAGTGELFF. Based on the CDR3 plus reference TRBV19 and TRBJ2-2, the full variable domain is DGGITQSPKYLFRKEGQNVTLSCEQNLNHDAMYWYRQDPGQGLRLIYYSQIVNDFQKGDIAEGYSVSREKKESFPLTVTSAQKNPTAFYLCASKNAGAGTGELFFGEGSRLTVL.

The genes are TRBV4-1 and TRBJ1-1; D remains unclear. Trimming removed 3 bases at V and 2 bases at J, with 7 bases between. Germline V gene data show CDR1 as MGHRA and CDR2 as YSYEKL. The CDR3 has 13 amino acids. The CDR3 here is CASSQARNTEAFF. CDR3 in DNA: TGCGCCAGCAGCCAGGCAAGAAACACTGAAGCTTTCTTT.

This chain uses TRBV20-1 with TRBJ2-3; a weak D match, TRBD2 (5 bases). Germline loops: CDR1 DFQATT, CDR2 SNEGSKA (reference sequence). V was shortened by 6 bases and J by 0 bases, with 16 bases between the two germline ends. This CDR3 spans 15 amino acids. The CDR3 DNA is TGCAGTGCCCCTCGGTTGCGGACTAGCACAGATACGCAGTATTTT. This codes for CSAPRLRTSTDTQYF.

V usage is TRBV5-1 and J usage is TRBJ2-3, with a possible D match to TRBD1 (6 bases). Germline-derived CDR1 and CDR2 are SGHRS and YFSETQ. Trimming took 0 bases from V and 2 from J, leaving 16 bases between them. CDR3 length: 17 amino acids. The chain's CDR3 is CASSLDGGHGTTDTQYF. CDR3 nucleotides: TGCGCCAGCAGCTTGGATGGGGGCCACGGAACCACAGATACGCAGTATTTT.

This chain links TRBV19 with TRBJ2-7; 7 nucleotides match TRBD2. The CDR3 extends over 16 amino acids. Germline loops: CDR1 LNHDA, CDR2 SQIVND (reference sequence). After removal of 3 bases from V and 0 bases from J, the junction contained 8 bases not matched to a gene. The CDR3 protein is CASSIGRRLDSYEQYF. The CDR3 bases are TGTGCCAGTAGTATCGGGAGGAGACTAGACTCCTACGAGCAGTACTTC.

This chain connects TRBV6-5 to TRBJ2-7; 8 bases fit TRBD1. CDR1 and CDR2 from the germline V gene are MNHEY and SVGAGI. This CDR3 has 15 residues. J gave up 4 bases and V 0 bases, and 5 bases lay outside the gene matches. CDR3 nucleotides: TGTGCCAGCAGTTACTCGGGGACAGGTTCATACGAGCAGTACTTC. Amino acids: CASSYSGTGSYEQYF.

This clonotype was seen a few times. The chain recombines TRBV20-1 with TRBJ1-1, with a possible D match to TRBD1 (5 bases). The germline gives CDR1 DFQATT, CDR2 SNEGSKA (reference sequence). Trimming took 0 bases from V and 3 from J, leaving 5 bases between them. The CDR3 contains 12 residues. In DNA form, the CDR3 reads TGCAGTGCTAGAGAGACAGACACTGAAGCTTTCTTT. It yields the protein CSARETDTEAFF.

This clonotype was seen only a few times. The rearrangement links TRBV9 to TRBJ1-6, with D perhaps TRBD1 (5 bases). From germline, CDR1 is SGDLS and CDR2 YYNGEE. V was clipped by 0 bases and J by 14 bases, with 24 bases between them. The CDR3 runs to 17 residues. The CDR3 loop reads CASSVGQQDRGGFTLHF. DNA of the CDR3: TGTGCCAGCAGCGTAGGACAACAGGACCGTGGGGGATTCACCCTCCACTTT.

CDR3 sequence (DNA): TGTGCCAGCAGCTTAGGACAGGGGATAGATACGCAGTATTTT. Residues: CASSLGQGIDTQYF. The chain combines TRBV7-3 with TRBJ2-3, with 9 bases matching TRBD1. Unmatched junction bases numbered 2, after V lost 2 bases and J lost 5 bases. This CDR3 contains 14 residues. CDR1 SGHTA and CDR2 FQGTGA come from the germline V gene.

The chain combines TRBV12-3 or TRBV12-4 with TRBJ1-2; TRBD1 matches at 7 bases. This CDR3 contains 13 residues. J lost 3 bases, V lost 6 bases, and 4 bases had no gene match. The CDR3 region is CASSPGQDYGYTF. In DNA form, the CDR3 reads TGTGCCAGCAGCCCAGGACAGGACTATGGCTACACCTTC.

The chain employs TRBV6-5 and TRBJ2-5, with no clear D. The V gene lost 4 bases and the J gene lost 3 bases, with 3 bases spanning the gap. This CDR3 region has 11 residues. Looked up from germline, CDR1 is MNHEY and CDR2 is SVGAGI. CDR3 sequence (DNA): TGTGCCAGCAGTTCGGAAGAGACCCAGTACTTC. Protein sequence: CASSSEETQYF.